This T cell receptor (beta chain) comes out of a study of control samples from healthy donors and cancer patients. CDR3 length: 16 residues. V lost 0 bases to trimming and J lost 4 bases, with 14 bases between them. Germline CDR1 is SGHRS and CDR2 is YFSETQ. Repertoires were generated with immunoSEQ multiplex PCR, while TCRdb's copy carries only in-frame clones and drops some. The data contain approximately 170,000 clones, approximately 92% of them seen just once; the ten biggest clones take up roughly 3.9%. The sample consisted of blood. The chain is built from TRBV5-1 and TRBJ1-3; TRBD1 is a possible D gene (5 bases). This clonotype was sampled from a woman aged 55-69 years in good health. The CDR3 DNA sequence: TGCGCCAGCAGCTTGGATGGCTCCAGGGCCGGAAACACCATATATTTT. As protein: CASSLDGSRAGNTIYF.